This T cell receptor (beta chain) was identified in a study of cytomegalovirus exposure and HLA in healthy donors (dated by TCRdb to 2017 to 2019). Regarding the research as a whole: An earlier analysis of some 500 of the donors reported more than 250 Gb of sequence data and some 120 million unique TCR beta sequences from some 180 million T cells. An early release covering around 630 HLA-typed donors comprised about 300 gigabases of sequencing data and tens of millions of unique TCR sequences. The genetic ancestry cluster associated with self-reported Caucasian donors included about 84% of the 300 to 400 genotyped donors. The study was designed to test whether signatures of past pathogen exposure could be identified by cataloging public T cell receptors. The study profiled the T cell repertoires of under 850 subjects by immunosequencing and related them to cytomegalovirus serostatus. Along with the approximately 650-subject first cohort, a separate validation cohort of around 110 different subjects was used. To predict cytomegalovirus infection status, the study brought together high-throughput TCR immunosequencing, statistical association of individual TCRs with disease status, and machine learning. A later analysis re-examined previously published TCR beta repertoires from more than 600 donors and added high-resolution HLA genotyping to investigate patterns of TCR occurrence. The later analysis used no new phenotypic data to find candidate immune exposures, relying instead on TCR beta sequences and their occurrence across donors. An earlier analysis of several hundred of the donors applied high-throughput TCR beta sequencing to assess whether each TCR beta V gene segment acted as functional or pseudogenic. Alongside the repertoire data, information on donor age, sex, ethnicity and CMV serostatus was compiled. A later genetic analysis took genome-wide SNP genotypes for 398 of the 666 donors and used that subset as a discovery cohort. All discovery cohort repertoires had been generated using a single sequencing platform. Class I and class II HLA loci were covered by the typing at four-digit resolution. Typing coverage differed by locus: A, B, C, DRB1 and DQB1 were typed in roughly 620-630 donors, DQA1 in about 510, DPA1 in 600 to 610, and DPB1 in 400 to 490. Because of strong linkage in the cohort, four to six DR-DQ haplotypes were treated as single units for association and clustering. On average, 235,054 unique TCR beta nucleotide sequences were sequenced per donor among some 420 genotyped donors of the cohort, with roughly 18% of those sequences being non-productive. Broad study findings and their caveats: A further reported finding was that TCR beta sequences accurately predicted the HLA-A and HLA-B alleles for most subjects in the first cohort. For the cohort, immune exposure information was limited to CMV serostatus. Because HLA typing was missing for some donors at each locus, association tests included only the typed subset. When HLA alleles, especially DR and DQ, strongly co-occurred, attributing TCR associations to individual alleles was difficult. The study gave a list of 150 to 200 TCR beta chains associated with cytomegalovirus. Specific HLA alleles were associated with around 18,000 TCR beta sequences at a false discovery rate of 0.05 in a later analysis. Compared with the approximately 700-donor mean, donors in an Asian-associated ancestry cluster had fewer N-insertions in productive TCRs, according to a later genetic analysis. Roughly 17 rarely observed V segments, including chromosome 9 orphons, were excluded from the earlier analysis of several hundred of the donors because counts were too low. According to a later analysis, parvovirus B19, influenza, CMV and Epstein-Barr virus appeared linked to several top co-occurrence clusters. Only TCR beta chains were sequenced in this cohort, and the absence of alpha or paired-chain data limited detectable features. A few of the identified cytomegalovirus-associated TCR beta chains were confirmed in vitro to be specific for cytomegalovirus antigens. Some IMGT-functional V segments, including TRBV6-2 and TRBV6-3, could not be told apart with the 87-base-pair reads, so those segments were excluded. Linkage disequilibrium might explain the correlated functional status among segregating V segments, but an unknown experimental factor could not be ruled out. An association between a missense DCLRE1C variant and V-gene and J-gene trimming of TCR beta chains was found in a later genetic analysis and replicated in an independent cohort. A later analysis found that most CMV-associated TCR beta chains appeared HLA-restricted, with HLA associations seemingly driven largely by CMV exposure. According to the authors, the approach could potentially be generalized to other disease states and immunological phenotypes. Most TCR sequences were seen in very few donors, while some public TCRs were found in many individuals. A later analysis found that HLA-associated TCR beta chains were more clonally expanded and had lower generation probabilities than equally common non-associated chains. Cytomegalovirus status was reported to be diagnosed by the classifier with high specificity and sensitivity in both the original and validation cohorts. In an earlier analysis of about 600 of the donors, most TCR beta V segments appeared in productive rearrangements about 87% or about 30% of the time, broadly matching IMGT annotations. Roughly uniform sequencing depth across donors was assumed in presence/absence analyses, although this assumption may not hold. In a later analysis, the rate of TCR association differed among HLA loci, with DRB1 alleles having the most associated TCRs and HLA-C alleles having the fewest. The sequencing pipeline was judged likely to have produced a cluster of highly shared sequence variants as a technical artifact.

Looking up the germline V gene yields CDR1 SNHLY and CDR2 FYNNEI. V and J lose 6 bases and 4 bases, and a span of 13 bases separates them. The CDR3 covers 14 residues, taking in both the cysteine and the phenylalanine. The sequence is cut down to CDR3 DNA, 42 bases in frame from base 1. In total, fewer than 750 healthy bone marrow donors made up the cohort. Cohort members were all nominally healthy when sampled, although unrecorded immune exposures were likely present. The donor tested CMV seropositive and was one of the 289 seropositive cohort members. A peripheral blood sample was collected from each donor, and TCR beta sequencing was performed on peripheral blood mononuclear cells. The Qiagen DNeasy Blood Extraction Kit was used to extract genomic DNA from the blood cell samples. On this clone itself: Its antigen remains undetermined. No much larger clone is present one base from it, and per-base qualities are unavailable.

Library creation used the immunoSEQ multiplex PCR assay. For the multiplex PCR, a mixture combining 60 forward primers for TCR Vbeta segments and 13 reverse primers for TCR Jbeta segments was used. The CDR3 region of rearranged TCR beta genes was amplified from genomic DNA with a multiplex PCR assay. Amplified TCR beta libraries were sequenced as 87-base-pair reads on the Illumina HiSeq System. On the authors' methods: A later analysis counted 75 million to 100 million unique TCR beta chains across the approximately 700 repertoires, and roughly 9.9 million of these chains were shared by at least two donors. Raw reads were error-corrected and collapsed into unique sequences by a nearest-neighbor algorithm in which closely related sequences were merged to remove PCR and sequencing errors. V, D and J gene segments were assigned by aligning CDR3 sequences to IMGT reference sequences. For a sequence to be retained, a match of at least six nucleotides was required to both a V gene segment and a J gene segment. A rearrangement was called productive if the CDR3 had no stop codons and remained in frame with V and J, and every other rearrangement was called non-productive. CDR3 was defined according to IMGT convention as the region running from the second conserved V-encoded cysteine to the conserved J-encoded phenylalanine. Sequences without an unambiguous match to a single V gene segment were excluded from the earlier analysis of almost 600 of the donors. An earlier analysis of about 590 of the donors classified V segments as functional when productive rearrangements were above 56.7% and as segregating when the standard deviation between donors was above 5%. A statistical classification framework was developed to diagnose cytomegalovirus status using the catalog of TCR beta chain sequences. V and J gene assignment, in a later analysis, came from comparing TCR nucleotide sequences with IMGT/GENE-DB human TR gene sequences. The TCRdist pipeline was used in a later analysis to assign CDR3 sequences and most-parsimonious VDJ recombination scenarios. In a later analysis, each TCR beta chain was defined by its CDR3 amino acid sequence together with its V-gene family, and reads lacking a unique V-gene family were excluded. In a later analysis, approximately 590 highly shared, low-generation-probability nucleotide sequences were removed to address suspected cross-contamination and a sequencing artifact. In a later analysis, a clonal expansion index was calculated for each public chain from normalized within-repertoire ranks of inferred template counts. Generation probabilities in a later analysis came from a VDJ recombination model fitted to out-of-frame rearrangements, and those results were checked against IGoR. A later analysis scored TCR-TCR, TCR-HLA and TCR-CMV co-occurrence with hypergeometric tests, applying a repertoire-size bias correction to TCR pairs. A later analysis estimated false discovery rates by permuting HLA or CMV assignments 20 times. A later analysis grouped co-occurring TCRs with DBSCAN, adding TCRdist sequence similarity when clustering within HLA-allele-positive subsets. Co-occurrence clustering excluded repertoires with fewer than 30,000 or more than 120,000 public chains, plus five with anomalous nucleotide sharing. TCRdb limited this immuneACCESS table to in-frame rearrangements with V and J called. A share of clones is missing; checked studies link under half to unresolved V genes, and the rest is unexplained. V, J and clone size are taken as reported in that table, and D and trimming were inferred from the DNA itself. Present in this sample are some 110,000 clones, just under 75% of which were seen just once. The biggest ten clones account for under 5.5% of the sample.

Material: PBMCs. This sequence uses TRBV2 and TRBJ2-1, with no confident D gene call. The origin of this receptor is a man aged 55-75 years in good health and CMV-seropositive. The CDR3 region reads CASREKAPYNEQFF. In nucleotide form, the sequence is TGTGCCAGCAGGGAGAAAGCGCCATACAATGAGCAGTTCTTC.